A selection of T cell receptor beta chains follows, all from one sample in a study of blood T cell repertoires in COVID-19. Profiling relied on immunoSEQ multiplex PCR, and the TCRdb table lists in-frame clones only, not all of them. The sample carries more than 250,000 clones, around nine tenths recorded once. Sequencing was done on a sample of PBMCs or T cells enriched from blood (not recorded which). Every receptor here comes from a woman under 30 who had recovered from COVID-19. CDR3s include the opening cysteine and the closing phenylalanine or tryptophan. D genes are given only for firm matches. Clone size is not always given. Where it is, it says once, few, many or a class for expanded clones.

D	V	size	J	DNA	CDR3
NA	TRBV15	NA	TRBJ2-3	TGTGCCACCAGCAGAGGGCTAGCAGCAGATACGCAGTATTTT	CATSRGLAADTQYF
NA	TRBV5-1	many	TRBJ2-1	TGCGCCAGCAGCACAAATCCACAGGGAGGGTCCTACAATGAGCAGTTCTTC	CASSTNPQGGSYNEQFF
TRBD2	TRBV3-1/TRBV3-2	NA	TRBJ2-5	TGTGCCAGCAGCCAAGATCTAGGACTAGTTGGGACCCAGTACTTC	CASSQDLGLVGTQYF
TRBD2	TRBV7-2	NA	TRBJ2-3	TGTGCCAGCAGCCTCGGGTGGCGGGGGGGCACAGATACGCAGTATTTT	CASSLGWRGGTDTQYF
NA	TRBV5-1	few	TRBJ1-5	TGCGCCAGCAGCTTCGGCGAGCGGAATCAGCCCCAGCATTTT	CASSFGERNQPQHF
TRBD2	TRBV30	NA	TRBJ2-4	TGTGCCTGGAGTCCGGGACTAGCGGGAGGGGGTAACATTCAGTACTTC	CAWSPGLAGGGNIQYF
TRBD1	TRBV11-3	NA	TRBJ1-4	TGTGCCAGCAGCGGGACAGGGAGGGATGAAAAACTGTTTTTT	CASSGTGRDEKLFF
NA	TRBV27	NA	TRBJ1-3	TGTGCCAGCAGTTTTAGGCAGGAAATTGGAAACACCATATATTTT	CASSFRQEIGNTIYF
NA	TRBV11-2	NA	TRBJ2-3	TGTGCCAGCAGTTTTAGGGGGAGAGCCACAGATACGCAGTATTTT	CASSFRGRATDTQYF
TRBD1	TRBV12-3/TRBV12-4	once	TRBJ1-6	TGTGCCAGCAGGTGGACAGGGAATTCACCCCTCCACTTT	CASRWTGNSPLHF
NA	TRBV9	NA	TRBJ1-3	TGTGCCAGCAGCGTACTTGACAGTTACTCTGGAAACACCATATATTTT	CASSVLDSYSGNTIYF
TRBD1	TRBV5-1	NA	TRBJ1-5	TGCGCCAGCAGCTTAGACAGGGCAGGCAATCAGCCCCAGCATTTT	CASSLDRAGNQPQHF
NA	TRBV29-1	NA	TRBJ1-2	TGCAGCGTTGAGGCTCAGACAAACTATGGCTACACCTTC	CSVEAQTNYGYTF
TRBD1	TRBV6-5	few	TRBJ1-4	TGTGCCAGCGGGGCAGACAGGGGAGGTGGAAAACTGTTTTTT	CASGADRGGGKLFF
NA	TRBV11-2	NA	TRBJ2-1	TGTGCCAGCAGCTTAGGTGGCGGGATAATGAGTGAGCAGTTCTTC	CASSLGGGIMSEQFF
TRBD1	TRBV19	NA	TRBJ1-3	TGTGCCAGTAGTATTCGGGACAGGGGACCCTCTGGAAACACCATATATTTT	CASSIRDRGPSGNTIYF
NA	TRBV5-8	few	TRBJ1-4	TGTGCCAGCAGCTCCGACGGCGGATATGAAAAACTGTTTTTT	CASSSDGGYEKLFF
NA	TRBV29-1	NA	TRBJ2-2	TGCAGCGCGGCTCCGACAGGTTCCTCGAACACCGGGGAGCTGTTTTTT	CSAAPTGSSNTGELFF
TRBD1	TRBV27	NA	TRBJ2-3	TGTGCCAGCAGTACCCTTTCCAGGGGGCTCACAGATACGCAGTATTTT	CASSTLSRGLTDTQYF
NA	TRBV5-1	NA	TRBJ2-3	TGCGCCAGCAGCTTGGTAGAGGCCACAGATACGCAGTATTTT	CASSLVEATDTQYF
NA	TRBV10-1	NA	TRBJ2-1	TGCGCCAGCAGTGACTCCGGAGCGAGCTCCTACAATGAGCAGTTCTTC	CASSDSGASSYNEQFF
NA	TRBV4-1	NA	TRBJ2-3	TGCGCCAGCAGCCGGAGGGACTCACCAAGCCGCACAGATACGCAGTATTTT	CASSRRDSPSRTDTQYF
TRBD2	TRBV14	NA	TRBJ2-1	TGTGCCAGCAGCTCGACTAGCGAGAACTACAATGAGCAGTTCTTC	CASSSTSENYNEQFF
NA	TRBV15	NA	TRBJ2-5	TGTGCCACCAAACCGGCGGGCGGCCAAGAGACCCAGTACTTC	CATKPAGGQETQYF
TRBD1	TRBV24-1	NA	TRBJ1-4	TGTGCCACCTCTGGGGGACAGGGGTTTGATGAAAAACTGTTTTTT	CATSGGQGFDEKLFF
TRBD1	TRBV25-1	NA	TRBJ1-1	TGTGCCAGCAGTGCCGGGACAGTGATAACTGAAGCTTTCTTT	CASSAGTVITEAFF